The rows below give T cell receptor beta chains drawn from one sample of a study of Graves' ophthalmopathy and Graves' hyperthyroidism. Each CDR3 protein gets one entry after TCRdb re-called the multiplex PCR reads with MiXCR. The sample has about 25,000 distinct CDR3 sequences; 48% are singletons. The sequenced material came from peripheral blood. These receptors were obtained from an adult woman with stable Graves' hyperthyroidism. Each CDR3 is given with its conserved first and last residue. A D gene is named only where the DNA matches it firmly. Size is omitted from some rows. Given values are once, few, many or a class for expanded clones.

J gene	V gene	D gene	clone size	CDR3 DNA	CDR3 protein
TRBJ2-1	TRBV20-1	TRBD2	.	TGCAGTGCCCCCCGGGCGGGAGGGAACAATGAGCAGTTCTTC	CSAPRAGGNNEQFF
TRBJ2-2	TRBV5-6	TRBD1	.	TGTGCCAGCCGCTCTGGACAGGGGATGACCGGGGAGCTGTTTTTT	CASRSGQGMTGELFF
TRBJ2-3	TRBV2	TRBD2	.	TGTGCCAGCAGTGACCACGCGGGAGGGTTCACAGATACGCAGTATTTT	CASSDHAGGFTDTQYF
TRBJ2-7	TRBV5-1	.	medium-sized	TGCGCCAGCAGCTTGAGGTCGCACGAGCAGTACTTC	CASSLRSHEQYF
TRBJ1-1	TRBV27	TRBD1	many	TGTGCCAGCAGTGCTACACCCGGGACAGGGGGCAACACTGAAGCTTTCTTT	CASSATPGTGGNTEAFF
TRBJ2-2	TRBV24-1	.	.	TGTGCCACCAGTGTGTCGACCGGGGAGCTGTTTTTT	CATSVSTGELFF
TRBJ2-5	TRBV29-1	.	medium-sized	TGCAGCGTTGATAGCCAGCAACTCAAGGAGACCCAGTACTTC	CSVDSQQLKETQYF
TRBJ2-7	TRBV2	TRBD1	.	TGTGCGGGATCTAGAGTGACAGGGGATGACGAGCAGTACTTC	CAGSRVTGDDEQYF
TRBJ2-7	TRBV7-2	TRBD1	.	TGTGCCAGCAGCGCTCGCTTAGGGACAGGGGATCACGAGCAGTACTTC	CASSARLGTGDHEQYF
TRBJ1-2	TRBV4-1	.	few	TGCGCGAGCAATGGGGGCCGTGGCTACACCTTC	CASNGGRGYTF
TRBJ2-3	TRBV25-1	TRBD2	.	TGTGCCAGCGGCGGGAGGGACACAGATACGCAGTATTTT	CASGGRDTDTQYF
TRBJ2-7	TRBV7-9	TRBD1	.	TGTGCCAGCAGGGGACAGGGAGGGCAGTACTTC	CASRGQGGQYF
TRBJ2-6	TRBV2	.	.	TGTGCCAGCAGTGCTATTCTGGGGGCCAACGTCCTGACTTTC	CASSAILGANVLTF
TRBJ2-1	TRBV7-4	.	.	TGTGCCAGCAGCTCTACCTCCAATGAGCAGTTCTTC	CASSSTSNEQFF
TRBJ1-1	TRBV4-1	.	.	TGCGCCAGCAGCCAAGATCCAGGGCACACTGAAGCTTTCTTT	CASSQDPGHTEAFF
TRBJ2-7	TRBV6-2/TRBV6-3	TRBD2	many	TGTGCCAGCATGCGTCTAGCGGTTCCCTACGAGCAGTACTTC	CASMRLAVPYEQYF
TRBJ1-5	TRBV28	.	many	TGTGCCAGCAGTTTCACAGGGCCCAATCAGCCCCAGCATTTT	CASSFTGPNQPQHF
TRBJ1-6	TRBV20-1	.	many	TGCAGTGCTAGGGGACACCTAGATTCACCCCTCCACTTT	CSARGHLDSPLHF
TRBJ1-6	TRBV20-1	TRBD1	medium-sized	TGCAGTGCTAGACCAACAGGGGAAAATTCACCCCTCCACTTT	CSARPTGENSPLHF
TRBJ2-3	TRBV25-1	TRBD1	.	TGTGCCAGCAGCGAACCCTCGGGACAGGGACGCACAGATACGCAGTATTTT	CASSEPSGQGRTDTQYF
TRBJ2-1	TRBV19	TRBD2	many	TGTGCCAGTAGACTCATCATTAGGGACGGGACGGGAGGGAGTGATGAGCAGTTCTTC	CASRLIIRDGTGGSDEQFF
TRBJ1-1	TRBV2	.	few	TGTGCCAGCAGGGACAATCTGAACACTGAAGCTTTCTTT	CASRDNLNTEAFF
TRBJ1-2	TRBV7-8	.	.	TGTGCCAGCAGCTTAGGGGCGAGCAGCTATGGCTACACCTTC	CASSLGASSYGYTF
TRBJ2-7	TRBV6-4	TRBD1	.	TGTGCCAGCAGTGATAGACCGGGACAGGGAAGCTCCTACGAGCAGTACTTC	CASSDRPGQGSSYEQYF
TRBJ2-2	TRBV11-2	.	.	.	CASSLTRHEQLWLHLRFGELFF
TRBJ1-5	TRBV2	.	few	TGTGCCAGCAGCCCGCCGGGGAATCAGCCCCAGCATTTT	CASSPPGNQPQHF
TRBJ1-1	TRBV20-1	.	.	TGCAGTGCTACCCTCGGGGGGGGTAACACTGAAGCTTTCTTT	CSATLGGGNTEAFF
TRBJ2-1	TRBV7-2	.	.	TGTGCCAGCAGCTTAGCGCGGAAGCGCGAGCAGTTCTTC	CASSLARKREQFF
TRBJ2-6	TRBV11-2	.	many	TGTGCCAGCAGCCAAACCTCTGGGGCCAACGTCCTGACTTTC	CASSQTSGANVLTF
TRBJ2-3	TRBV7-2	.	.	TGTGCCTGCAGCTTAGCATTTCAGTTCTACAATGAGCAGTATTTT	CACSLAFQFYNEQYF
TRBJ2-2	TRBV19	.	medium-sized	TGTGCCATCCGAGCGGGCATGAACACCGGGGAGCTGTTTTTT	CAIRAGMNTGELFF
TRBJ1-4	TRBV24-1	.	.	TGTGCCACCAGTGACCCTGGGGGCGACAGGCGGGTGACTAATGAAAAACTGTTTTTT	CATSDPGGDRRVTNEKLFF
TRBJ2-1	TRBV29-1	TRBD2	.	TGCAGCTTGCCTAGCGGGAACAATGAGCAGTTCTTC	CSLPSGNNEQFF
TRBJ2-7	TRBV30	.	.	TGTGCCTGGAGTGATCTCCTGTGGGAGCAGTACTTC	CAWSDLLWEQYF
TRBJ2-5	TRBV20-1	TRBD1	once	TGCAGTGCAAGCACCGGGACAGGGGAAGAGACCCAGAACTTC	CSASTGTGEETQNF
TRBJ2-7	TRBV20-1	.	.	TGCAGTGCTAGACCAACAGGTTACGAGCAGTACTTC	CSARPTGYEQYF
TRBJ2-7	TRBV20-1	.	.	TGCAGTGCTAGAGACCCGCAGCAGTACTTC	CSARDPQQYF
TRBJ2-3	TRBV10-1	.	.	TGCGCCAGCAGTGGGTTTCGGGGAGCCAGCACAGATACGCAGTATTTT	CASSGFRGASTDTQYF
TRBJ2-3	TRBV28	.	many	TGTGCCAGCAGTTTCCCCCCCAGCACAGATACGCAGTATTTT	CASSFPPSTDTQYF
TRBJ2-1	TRBV3-1	.	many	TGTGCCAGCAGCCACTTCTGGCGGAGCTACAATGAGCAGTTCTTC	CASSHFWRSYNEQFF
TRBJ2-1	TRBV20-1	TRBD1	.	TGCAGTGCCTCCCCGGGACAGGGGGACAATGAGCAGTTCTTC	CSASPGQGDNEQFF
TRBJ1-2	TRBV7-9	.	medium-sized	TGTGCCAGCAGCGGGATAGTGGAAGGGGTGTACGGCTACACCTTC	CASSGIVEGVYGYTF
TRBJ2-1	TRBV20-1	.	.	TGCAGTGCTAGACAGGGACAATACAATGAGCAGTTCTTC	CSARQGQYNEQFF
TRBJ1-6	TRBV19	.	medium-sized	TGTGCCAGTAGTATGGGACATTCCCTCCACTTT	CASSMGHSLHF
TRBJ2-1	TRBV9	TRBD2	.	TGTGCCAGCAGCGTGTCTAGCGGGAGGTACAATGAGCAGTTCTTC	CASSVSSGRYNEQFF
TRBJ2-2	TRBV28	TRBD2	many	TGTGCCAGCTCCCCGGGGGGTTCCGGGGAGCTGTTTTTT	CASSPGGSGELFF
TRBJ2-5	TRBV5-1	TRBD2	.	TGTGCCAGCAGCGTTTGGGGAGAGGGGAGGGATGGGACCCAGTACTTC	CASSVWGEGRDGTQYF
TRBJ1-5	TRBV24-1	TRBD1	.	TGTGCCACCGCCGGGACAGGGGGATATAGCAATCAGCCCCAGCATTTT	CATAGTGGYSNQPQHF
TRBJ2-7	TRBV5-8	.	medium-sized	TGTGCCAGCAGCCAAGGGACTTTCGAGCAGTACTTC	CASSQGTFEQYF
TRBJ2-5	TRBV11-1	.	.	TGTGCCAGTAGCACACGAGGGAAGGAAGGGACCCAGTACTTC	CASSTRGKEGTQYF
TRBJ2-7	TRBV12-3/TRBV12-4	.	medium-sized	TGTGCCAGCAGCCCCCAGGCTTACGAGCAGTACTTC	CASSPQAYEQYF
TRBJ2-6	TRBV3-1	.	.	TGTGCCAGCAGCCAACGGGTGTGGGACACCGGGGCCAACGTCCTGACTTTC	CASSQRVWDTGANVLTF
TRBJ1-1	TRBV3-1	.	many	TGTGCCAGCTCGGACCCCCACACTGAAGCTTTCTTT	CASSDPHTEAFF
TRBJ1-1	TRBV19	TRBD1	many	TGTGCCAGTAGCCCAGAGGGACAGCCAAACACTGAAGCTTTCTTT	CASSPEGQPNTEAFF
TRBJ2-7	TRBV7-2	TRBD2	.	TGTGCCAGCAGCCTCCAGCGGGAGGGCGCCGAGCAGTACTTC	CASSLQREGAEQYF
TRBJ2-7	TRBV10-1	.	medium-sized	TGCGCCAGCAGTGAGACGAGATACGAGCAGTACTTC	CASSETRYEQYF